Given below is one T cell receptor (beta chain) in context. The antigen is unknown. CDR3 length: 15 amino acids. CDR1 LNHNV and CDR2 YYDKDF come from the germline V gene (reference sequence). J was trimmed by 8 bases and V by 2 bases; bases with no gene match: 6. Investigators merged groups given second doses at roughly 4 or roughly 12 weeks. Clones were sequenced by immunoSEQ multiplex PCR, and TCRdb holds only the in-frame ones, with some missing. The sample yields over 45,000 clones, approximately 89% seen once. The record originates from a study of T cell responses to AZD1222 COVID-19 vaccine. General observations from the study: Across spike, vaccine-associated CD4 TCRs were found, dominant at 160-218 and 743-854. Clonal diversity may have been underestimated, and the donors were mostly white British, with more females than males.

The rearrangement uses TRBV15 and TRBJ1-6, with 7 bases that match TRBD1. The TCR sequence derives from an adult who received the AZD1222 COVID-19 vaccine. The material sequenced was peripheral blood, taken 28 days after the second AZD1222 dose. CDR3 DNA sequence: TGTGCCACCAGCAGAAGTTCAGGGGGGGATTCACCCCTCCACTTT. This encodes CATSRSSGGDSPLHF.